One sample yielded the 10 T cell receptor beta chains listed below, sequenced in a study of vaccination and CD4 T cells after COVID-19. Their antigens are not known. The Oncomine TCR Beta short-read assay sequenced DNA from cultured CD4+ T cells. TCRdb re-called the PCR reads through MiXCR, storing one row per CDR3 protein. The repertoire consists of 20,000 to 25,000 distinct CDR3 sequences, with under 45% occurring once and the leading ten covering over 15%. The sample's treatment: roughly ten-day PBMC culture with coronavirus spike peptide pools or control peptides (ViraFEST assay). The sample was CD4+ T cells from blood, cultured in vitro, taken before SARS-CoV-2 vaccination. All receptors derive from a human donor who received a COVID-19 vaccine.

V usage is TRBV29-1 and J usage is TRBJ1-2; 9 nucleotides align to TRBD1. This CDR3 has 15 residues. Looked up from germline, CDR1 is SQVTM and CDR2 is ANQGSEA. Germline trimming cut 4 bases from V and 6 bases from J; bases unmatched to any gene: 12. CDR3: CSVVRDREFGHGYTF. The CDR3 DNA reads as TGCAGCGTTGTTCGGGACAGGGAATTCGGGCATGGCTACACCTTC. Together with reference TRBV29-1 and TRBJ1-2, the CDR3 gives the full variable domain: SAVISQKPSRDICQRGTSLTIQCQVDSQVTMMFWYRQQPGQSLTLIATANQGSEATYESGFVIDKFPISRPNLTFSTLTVSNMSPEDSSIYLCSVVRDREFGHGYTFGSGTRLTVV.

This clonotype has only a few counts. The chain has TRBV6-1 and TRBJ1-5; possible D gene TRBD1, 5 bases. V dropped 8 bases and J dropped 3 bases, with 14 bases sitting between them. The CDR3 loop spans 14 amino acids. Per the germline V gene, CDR1 is MNHNS and CDR2 is SASEGT. CDR3 loop: CASATGHHNQPQHF. In nucleotides, the CDR3 is TGTGCCAGCGCTACCGGACACCACAATCAGCCCCAGCATTTT.

The chain uses TRBV4-1 and TRBJ1-3; possibly TRBD1 for D (6 bases). The CDR3 consists of 14 residues. CDR1 is MGHRA and CDR2 is YSYEKL in the germline V gene. V was clipped by 9 bases and J by 2 bases, with 14 bases between them. CDR3 sequence: CASRPPGAGNTIYF. CDR3 DNA sequence: TGCGCCAGTCGGCCTCCAGGGGCTGGAAACACCATATATTTT.

Only one count was recorded for this clonotype. The chain recombines TRBV6-1 with TRBJ1-2; D perhaps matches TRBD1 (5 bases). V was trimmed by 6 bases and J by 8 bases, leaving 13 bases between them. CDR1 is MNHNS, CDR2 SASEGT, per germline. This CDR3 comprises 12 residues. This chain's CDR3 is CASRLYEGGYTF. The DNA for the CDR3 is TGTGCCAGCAGGCTCTACGAGGGGGGCTACACCTTC.

This chain uses TRBV25-1 with TRBJ1-1; D may be TRBD1 (6 bases). CDR3 length equals 15 residues. Trimming took off 1 base at V and 0 bases at J, with 9 bases between the two ends. Germline V CDR1 and CDR2: MGHDK, SYGVNS. CDR3 protein: CASSELGTLNTEAFF. CDR3 sequence (DNA): TGTGCCAGCAGTGAATTGGGGACACTGAACACTGAAGCTTTCTTT.

CDR3 bases: TGTGCCAGCAGTGTTTTGGCTAGCAGACAAGAGACCCAGTACTTC. Its translation is CASSVLASRQETQYF. V usage is TRBV6-1 and J usage is TRBJ2-5; weak D call: TRBD2 (5 bases). Trimming took off 4 bases at V and 2 bases at J, with 14 bases between the two ends. CDR3 size: 15 residues. The germline V gene encodes CDR1 MNHNS and CDR2 SASEGT.

This chain uses TRBV4-1 with TRBJ2-3; TRBD2 agrees at 14 bases. Germline CDR1 is MGHRA and CDR2 is YSYEKL. V was clipped by 3 bases and J by 1 base; unmatched bases: 3. The CDR3 has 17 residues. CDR3 loop: CASSHPGLAGGTDTQYF. CDR3 coding DNA: TGCGCCAGCAGCCATCCGGGACTAGCGGGAGGCACAGATACGCAGTATTTT.

This clonotype has a handful of counts. The genes are TRBV7-3 and TRBJ2-5; either TRBD1 or TRBD2 may fit D (6 bases each). Trimming removed 2 bases at V and 4 bases at J, with 14 bases between. Germline V lookup: CDR1 SGHTA, CDR2 FQGTGA. CDR3 length equals 15 residues. The DNA for the CDR3 is TGTGCCAGCAGCTTATCCGGGGGCATCGGAGAGACCCAGTACTTC. This gives the protein CASSLSGGIGETQYF.

The rearrangement joins TRBV5-1 to TRBJ1-1, with a possible D match to TRBD1 (6 bases). With 3 bases removed from V and 1 base from J, the gap between germline ends came to 10 bases. Looked up from germline, CDR1 is SGHRS and CDR2 is YFSETQ. The CDR3 runs to 14 residues. CDR3 loop: CASSSGASNTEAFF. Written as DNA, the CDR3 is TGCGCCAGCAGCTCAGGGGCTTCGAACACTGAAGCTTTCTTT. The complete variable domain, with remaining parts taken from reference TRBV5-1 and TRBJ1-1, reads KAGVTQTPRYLIKTRGQQVTLSCSPISGHRSVSWYQQTPGQGLQFLFEYFSETQRNKGNFPGRFSGRQFSNSRSEMNVSTLELGDSALYLCASSSGASNTEAFFGQGTRLTVV.

The chain uses TRBV12-3 or TRBV12-4 and TRBJ2-2, with D uncertain. V lost 1 base, J lost 3 bases, and 12 bases lay in between. CDR3 size: 16 residues. The CDR3 DNA sequence: TGTGCCAGCAGTTTAGTGTACAGTAGGGACACCGGGGAGCTGTTTTTT. Its translation: CASSLVYSRDTGELFF.